The entry below describes one T cell receptor (beta chain). What it binds is unknown. The authors ran a second PCR of roughly 6 to 12 cycles using a sample-barcoded 5' primer and a J-beta primer mix. In TCRdb, the 5' RACE reads were re-called with MiXCR into one record per CDR3 protein. Found here are hundreds of thousands of distinct CDR3 sequences, less than 80% of them singletons; the top ten hold about a quarter. The people who gave samples were healthy Caucasians from Russia, aged roughly 6 to 95. Staff drew around 10 milliliters of peripheral blood from each donor. This entry is derived from a study of blood T cells in healthy people across ages. Findings and limits, study-wide: With age, beta diversity per million T cells declined roughly linearly, significantly by approximately 40. TCR beta diversity was tightly associated with the proportion of naive T cells.

There are 12 residues in the CDR3. Trimming removed 3 bases from V and 5 bases from J, with 7 bases in between. The gene calls are TRBV12-3 or TRBV12-4 and TRBJ2-5; D not certain. The TCR originated in a young man in good health. Sequencing was done on a sample of blood. In DNA form, the CDR3 reads TGTGCCAGCAGTTTTGTCGCGGAGACCCAGTACTTC. It encodes CASSFVAETQYF.